This T cell receptor beta chain is drawn from a study of T cell responses to AZD1222 COVID-19 vaccine. Some clones are missing from TCRdb's copy, which holds only in-frame ones; the method was immunoSEQ multiplex PCR. The sample contains more than 95,000 clones, 80% to 95% of which appear only once. This TCR derives from an adult in good health. The specimen comprised peripheral blood, sampled on day 0 of MenACWY control vaccination.

The chain's CDR3 is CASITLAGGWNEQFF. In DNA, the CDR3 is TGTGCCAGCATCACACTAGCGGGAGGATGGAATGAGCAGTTCTTC. J is TRBJ2-1 and V is TRBV5-6; 12 positions match TRBD2. The CDR3 is 15 amino acids. Germline CDR1 reads SGHDT; CDR2 reads YYEEEE. J was trimmed by 7 bases and V by 6 bases; bases with no gene match: 8.